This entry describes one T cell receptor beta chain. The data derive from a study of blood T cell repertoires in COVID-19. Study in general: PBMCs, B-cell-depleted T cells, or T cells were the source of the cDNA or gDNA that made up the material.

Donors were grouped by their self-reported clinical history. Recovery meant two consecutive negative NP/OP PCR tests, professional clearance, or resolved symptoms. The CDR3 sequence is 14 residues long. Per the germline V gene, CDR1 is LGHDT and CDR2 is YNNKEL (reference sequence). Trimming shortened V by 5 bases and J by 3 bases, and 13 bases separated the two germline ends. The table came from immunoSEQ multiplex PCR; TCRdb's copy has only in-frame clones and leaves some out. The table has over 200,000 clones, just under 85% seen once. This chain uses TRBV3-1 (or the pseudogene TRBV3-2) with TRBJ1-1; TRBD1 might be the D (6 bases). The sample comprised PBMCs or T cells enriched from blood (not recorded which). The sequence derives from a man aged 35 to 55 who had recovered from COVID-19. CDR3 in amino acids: CASSSGGAYTEAFF. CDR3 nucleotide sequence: TGTGCCAGCAGCTCGGGGGGCGCGTACACTGAAGCTTTCTTT.